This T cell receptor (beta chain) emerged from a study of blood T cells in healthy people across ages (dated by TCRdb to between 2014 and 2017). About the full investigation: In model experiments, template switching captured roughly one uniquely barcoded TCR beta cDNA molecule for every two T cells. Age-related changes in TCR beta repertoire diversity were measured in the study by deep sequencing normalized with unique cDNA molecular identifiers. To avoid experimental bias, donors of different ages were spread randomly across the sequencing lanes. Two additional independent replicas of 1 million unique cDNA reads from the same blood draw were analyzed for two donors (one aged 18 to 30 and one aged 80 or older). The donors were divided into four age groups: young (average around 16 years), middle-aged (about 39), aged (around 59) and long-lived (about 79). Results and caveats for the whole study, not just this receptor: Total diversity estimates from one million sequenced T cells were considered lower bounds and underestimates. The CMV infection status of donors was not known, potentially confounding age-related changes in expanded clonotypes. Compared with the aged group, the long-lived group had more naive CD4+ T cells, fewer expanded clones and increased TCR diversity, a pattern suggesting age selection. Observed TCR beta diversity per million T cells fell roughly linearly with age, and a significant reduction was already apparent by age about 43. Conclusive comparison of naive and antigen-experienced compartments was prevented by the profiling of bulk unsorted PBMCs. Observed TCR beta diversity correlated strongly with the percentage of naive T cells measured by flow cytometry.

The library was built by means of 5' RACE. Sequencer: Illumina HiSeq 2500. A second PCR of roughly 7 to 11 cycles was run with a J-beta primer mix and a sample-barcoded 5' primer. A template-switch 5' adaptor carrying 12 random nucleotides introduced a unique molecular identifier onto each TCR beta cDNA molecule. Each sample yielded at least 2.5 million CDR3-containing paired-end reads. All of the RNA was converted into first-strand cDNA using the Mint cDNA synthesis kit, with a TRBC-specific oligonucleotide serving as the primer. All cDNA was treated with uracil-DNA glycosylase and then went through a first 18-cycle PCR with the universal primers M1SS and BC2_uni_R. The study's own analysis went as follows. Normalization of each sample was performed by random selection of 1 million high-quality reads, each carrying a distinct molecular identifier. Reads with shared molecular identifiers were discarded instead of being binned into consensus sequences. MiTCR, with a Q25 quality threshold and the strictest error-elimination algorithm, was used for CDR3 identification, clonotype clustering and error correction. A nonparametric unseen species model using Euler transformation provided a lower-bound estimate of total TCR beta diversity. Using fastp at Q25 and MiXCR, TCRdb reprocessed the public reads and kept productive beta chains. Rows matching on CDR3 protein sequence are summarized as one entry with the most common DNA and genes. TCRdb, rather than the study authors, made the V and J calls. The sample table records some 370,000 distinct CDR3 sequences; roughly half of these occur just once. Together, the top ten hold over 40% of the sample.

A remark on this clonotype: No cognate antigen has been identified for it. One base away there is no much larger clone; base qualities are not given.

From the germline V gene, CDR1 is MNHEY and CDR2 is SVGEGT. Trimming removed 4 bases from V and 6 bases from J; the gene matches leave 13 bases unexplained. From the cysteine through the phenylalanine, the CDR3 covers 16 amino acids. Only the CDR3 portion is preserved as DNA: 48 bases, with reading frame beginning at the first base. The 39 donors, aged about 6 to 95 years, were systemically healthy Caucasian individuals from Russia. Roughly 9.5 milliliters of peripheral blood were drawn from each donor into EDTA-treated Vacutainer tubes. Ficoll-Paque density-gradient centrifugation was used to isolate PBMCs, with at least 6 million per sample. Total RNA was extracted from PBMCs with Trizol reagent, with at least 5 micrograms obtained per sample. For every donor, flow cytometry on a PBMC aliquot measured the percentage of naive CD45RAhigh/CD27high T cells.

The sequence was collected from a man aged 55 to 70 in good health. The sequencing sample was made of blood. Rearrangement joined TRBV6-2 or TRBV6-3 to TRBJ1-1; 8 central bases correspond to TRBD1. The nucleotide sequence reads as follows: TGTGCCAGCAGTTCCTCTCTGCACCACAGGGGGGCTGAAGCTTTCTTT. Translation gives CASSSSLHHRGAEAFF.